This T cell receptor (beta chain) is drawn from a study of cytomegalovirus exposure and HLA in healthy donors (dated by TCRdb to the late 2010s). Regarding the research as a whole: In an earlier analysis of 587 of the donors, 276 Gb of sequence data and just under 120 million unique TCR beta sequences from approximately 180 million T cells were reported. An early release that covered 500 to 800 HLA-typed donors contained approximately 300 gigabases of sequencing data and 70 million to 100 million unique TCR sequences. Of the roughly 400 genotyped donors, roughly 80% fell in the genetic ancestry cluster associated with self-reported Caucasian donors. The study aimed to test whether cataloging public T cell receptors could reveal signatures of past pathogen exposure. The T cell repertoires of some 700 subjects were profiled by immunosequencing and related to cytomegalovirus serostatus. Along with the roughly 670-subject first cohort, a separate validation cohort of over 90 different subjects was used. To predict cytomegalovirus infection status, the study combined high-throughput TCR immunosequencing, statistical association of individual TCRs with disease status, and machine learning. To study patterns of TCR occurrence, a later analysis re-analyzed previously published TCR beta repertoires from 666 donors and added high-resolution HLA genotyping. The later analysis used no new phenotypic data to find candidate immune exposures, relying instead on TCR beta sequences and their occurrence across donors. An earlier analysis of fewer than 750 of the donors used high-throughput TCR beta sequencing to judge whether each TCR beta V gene segment behaved as functional or pseudogenic. Alongside the repertoire data, information on donor age, sex, ethnicity and CMV serostatus was compiled. A later genetic analysis used genome-wide SNP genotypes for about 60% of the 666 donors, treating that subset as a discovery cohort. Every discovery cohort repertoire had been produced on one sequencing platform. Class I and class II HLA loci were covered by the typing at four-digit resolution. The number of typed donors differed by locus: roughly 620-630 for A, B, C, DRB1 and DQB1; approximately 520 for DQA1; 606 for DPA1; and around 450 for DPB1. Several DR-DQ haplotypes were handled as single units for association and clustering, since linkage in the cohort was strong. Across some 400 genotyped donors of the cohort, an average of roughly 250,000 unique TCR beta nucleotide sequences per donor were sequenced, and about a sixth of those sequences were non-productive. What the authors observed across the whole study: Several of the top co-occurrence clusters appeared to be linked to parvovirus B19, influenza, CMV and Epstein-Barr virus, according to a later analysis. Because HLA typing was unavailable for some donors at each locus, only the typed subset was used in association tests. The study gave a list of roughly 150 TCR beta chains associated with cytomegalovirus. A group of highly shared sequence variants was considered likely to be a technical artifact of the sequencing pipeline. According to a later analysis, TCR association rates differed among HLA loci, with DRB1 alleles showing the most associated TCRs and HLA-C alleles showing the fewest. In an earlier analysis of approximately 590 of the donors, most TCR beta V segments appeared in productive rearrangements about 87% or about 30% of the time, broadly matching IMGT annotations. About 15 rarely observed V segments, including chromosome 9 orphons, were excluded from the earlier analysis of approximately 500 of the donors because counts were too low. Some IMGT-functional V segments, including TRBV6-2 and TRBV6-3, could not be told apart with the 87-base-pair reads, so those segments were excluded. The authors suggested that the approach could potentially be extended to other disease states and immunological phenotypes. A further reported finding was that TCR beta sequences accurately predicted the HLA-A and HLA-B alleles for most subjects in the first cohort. Presence/absence analyses assumed roughly uniform sequencing depth across donors, an assumption that may not hold. Immune exposure information for the cohort was limited to CMV serostatus. Most CMV-associated TCR beta chains appeared to be HLA-restricted in a later analysis, and the HLA associations seemed to be driven largely by CMV exposure. Compared with the 666-donor mean, donors in an Asian-associated ancestry cluster had fewer N-insertions in productive TCRs, according to a later genetic analysis. An association between a missense DCLRE1C variant and V-gene and J-gene trimming of TCR beta chains was found in a later genetic analysis and replicated in an independent cohort. Strong co-occurrence of HLA alleles, especially DR and DQ, made assigning TCR associations to individual alleles difficult. Across donors, most TCR sequences were observed very rarely, whereas some public TCRs were present in many individuals. A later analysis associated about 16,000 TCR beta sequences with specific HLA alleles at a false discovery rate of 0.05. Linkage disequilibrium might explain the correlated functional status among segregating V segments, but an unknown experimental factor could not be excluded. In both the original and validation cohorts, the classifier was reported to diagnose cytomegalovirus status with high specificity and sensitivity. The cohort was sequenced for TCR beta chains only, and without alpha or paired-chain data the features that could be detected were limited. A later analysis found that HLA-associated TCR beta chains were more clonally expanded and had lower generation probabilities than equally common non-associated chains. A few of the identified cytomegalovirus-associated TCR beta chains were confirmed in vitro to be specific for cytomegalovirus antigens.

The CDR3 runs 13 amino acids, cysteine and phenylalanine included. Only the CDR3 region is kept as DNA, spanning 39 bases read in frame from base 1. CDR1 and CDR2 were assigned from the germline V gene as MDHEN and SYDVKM. Trimming removed 10 bases from V and 0 bases from J, leaving 10 bases between the germline ends. In this sample, this clone turned up once. What this receptor recognizes is not known. Base qualities were left out, and no much larger clone turns up one base away. In total, around 600 healthy bone marrow donors made up the cohort. At the time of sampling, all cohort members were nominally healthy, though unrecorded immune exposures were likely present. The donor tested CMV seronegative and was one of the 352 seronegative cohort members. A peripheral blood sample was provided by each donor, and peripheral blood mononuclear cells were used for TCR beta sequencing. Genomic DNA extraction from the blood cell samples was performed with the Qiagen DNeasy Blood Extraction Kit.

Libraries were constructed by the immunoSEQ multiplex PCR assay. A mixture of 60 forward primers for TCR Vbeta segments and 13 reverse primers for TCR Jbeta segments was used in the multiplex PCR. A multiplex PCR assay on genomic DNA amplified the CDR3 region of rearranged TCR beta genes. Amplified TCR beta libraries were sequenced as 87-base-pair reads on the Illumina HiSeq System. As for the authors' bioinformatics: A later analysis tallied 75 million to 95 million unique TCR beta chains across the 666 repertoires, and 10 million to 11 million of those chains were shared by two or more donors. Raw reads were error-corrected and collapsed into unique sequences by a nearest-neighbor algorithm in which closely related sequences were merged to remove PCR and sequencing errors. Alignment of CDR3 sequences to IMGT reference sequences was used to assign V, D and J gene segments. For a sequence to be retained, a match of at least six nucleotides was required to both a V gene segment and a J gene segment. Rearrangements were called productive when the CDR3 lacked stop codons and stayed in frame with V and J; all others were non-productive. Following IMGT convention, CDR3 was defined as the stretch from the second conserved V-encoded cysteine to the conserved J-encoded phenylalanine. In an earlier analysis of more than 550 of the donors, sequences lacking an unambiguous match to a single V gene segment were excluded. In an earlier analysis of approximately 560 of the donors, a V segment was called functional when productive rearrangements were above 56.7%, and segregating when the standard deviation between donors exceeded 5%. To diagnose cytomegalovirus status from the catalog of TCR beta chain sequences, a statistical classification framework was built. V and J gene assignment, in a later analysis, came from comparing TCR nucleotide sequences with IMGT/GENE-DB human TR gene sequences. A later analysis assigned CDR3 sequences and most-parsimonious VDJ recombination scenarios with the TCRdist pipeline. In a later analysis, each TCR beta chain was defined by its CDR3 amino acid sequence together with its V-gene family, and reads lacking a unique V-gene family were excluded. In a later analysis, several hundred highly shared, low-generation-probability nucleotide sequences were removed to address suspected cross-contamination and a sequencing artifact. In a later analysis, a clonal expansion index was calculated for each public chain from normalized within-repertoire ranks of inferred template counts. In a later analysis, generation probabilities were computed with a VDJ recombination model fitted to out-of-frame rearrangements, and the resulting probabilities were checked against IGoR. A later analysis scored TCR-TCR, TCR-HLA and TCR-CMV co-occurrence with hypergeometric tests, applying a repertoire-size bias correction to TCR pairs. A later analysis estimated false discovery rates by permuting HLA or CMV assignments 20 times. In a later analysis, co-occurring TCRs were grouped with DBSCAN, and TCRdist sequence similarity was added when clustering was performed within HLA-allele-positive subsets. Co-occurrence clustering excluded repertoires with fewer than 30,000 or more than 120,000 public chains, plus five with anomalous nucleotide sharing. TCRdb took this table from immuneACCESS and kept in-frame rearrangements with V and J called. Such tables lack part of the clones; where checked against another copy, unresolved V genes explain under half of the gap, and the rest is unexplained. V and J calls plus clone size are reproduced from that table; the DNA served to infer D and trimming. The sample profile shows approximately 170,000 clones; under 80% of them were found once. 2.5% to 3.5% of the sample belongs to the ten largest clones.

The material sequenced was PBMCs. The receptor's source is a female donor in good health and CMV-seronegative. This receptor chain uses TRBV28 and TRBJ1-3; the D gene remains uncertain. The CDR3 in this case is CATLHTSGNTIYF. The DNA is TGTGCCACCCTCCACACCTCTGGAAACACCATATATTTT. The full variable domain, with segments outside the CDR3 supplied by the reference TRBV28 and TRBJ1-3 proteins, appears as DVKVTQSSRYLVKRTGEKVFLECVQDMDHENMFWYRQDPGLGLRLIYFSYDVKMKEKGDIPEGYSVSREKKERFSLILESASTNQTSMYLCATLHTSGNTIYFGEGSWLTVV.